The rows below give T cell receptor beta chains drawn from one sample of a study of OX40 agonist ivuxolimab in advanced cancers. Sequenced by immunoSEQ multiplex PCR; TCRdb stores in-frame clones only, minus some. This table holds about 63,000 clones, roughly nine tenths found once. The input for sequencing was CD4+ or CD8+ T cells sorted from blood, taken in a trial of the OX40 agonist ivuxolimab. These receptors all stem from an adult with an advanced solid tumor such as melanoma, head and neck, liver or kidney cancer. The CDR3 runs from the conserved cysteine through the conserved F or W. D genes are given only for firm matches. Clone size, where shown, is once, few, many, or a class for clones that have expanded.

j_call: TRBJ1-1
clone_size: once
d_call: NA
v_call: TRBV6-5
cdr3_nt: TGTGCCAGCAGTTACTCGTCAACAGGACAAACTGAAGCTTTCTTT
cdr3_aa: CASSYSSTGQTEAFF

j_call: TRBJ2-7
clone_size: NA
d_call: TRBD1
v_call: TRBV27
cdr3_nt: TGTGCCAGCACCTCAGAACGGGACAGAGCCTACGAGCAGTACTTC
cdr3_aa: CASTSERDRAYEQYF

j_call: TRBJ1-2
clone_size: NA
d_call: NA
v_call: TRBV4-2
cdr3_nt: TGTGCCAGCAGCCATGGGACTGTGGGGGGCTACACCTTC
cdr3_aa: CASSHGTVGGYTF

j_call: TRBJ1-2
clone_size: NA
d_call: NA
v_call: TRBV6-5
cdr3_nt: TGTGCCAGCAGTTACTCGTGGGGGGCGAATGGCTACACCTTC
cdr3_aa: CASSYSWGANGYTF

j_call: TRBJ2-3
clone_size: NA
d_call: NA
v_call: TRBV9
cdr3_nt: TGTGCCAGCAGCGTTGGAGGAATCACAGATACGCAGTATTTT
cdr3_aa: CASSVGGITDTQYF

j_call: TRBJ1-4
clone_size: NA
d_call: NA
v_call: TRBV10-2
cdr3_nt: TGCGCCAGCAGAAGACGGAGCAGAGCAACTAATGAAAAACTGTTTTTT
cdr3_aa: CASRRRSRATNEKLFF

j_call: TRBJ2-2
clone_size: NA
d_call: TRBD2
v_call: TRBV28
cdr3_nt: TGTGCCAGCACCCCATCAGGGCGGGAGGGATACACCGGGGAGCTGTTTTTT
cdr3_aa: CASTPSGREGYTGELFF

j_call: TRBJ1-1
clone_size: NA
d_call: TRBD1
v_call: TRBV7-9
cdr3_nt: TGTGCCAGCAGCTTAGCCTGGCCAGGGGGGACTGAAGCTTTCTTT
cdr3_aa: CASSLAWPGGTEAFF

j_call: TRBJ2-3
clone_size: NA
d_call: NA
v_call: TRBV19
cdr3_nt: TGTGCCAGTACCCTAGGGGGGGTAGGGACGGCAGATACGCAGTATTTT
cdr3_aa: CASTLGGVGTADTQYF

j_call: TRBJ1-2
clone_size: NA
d_call: NA
v_call: TRBV6-5
cdr3_nt: TGTGCCAGCACCCTCAGGGTTAACTATGGCTACACCTTC
cdr3_aa: CASTLRVNYGYTF

j_call: TRBJ2-2
clone_size: NA
d_call: NA
v_call: TRBV7-6
cdr3_nt: TGTGCCAGCAGCTTTGGGGGACGGGGAGAAGGCGGGGAGCTGTTTTTT
cdr3_aa: CASSFGGRGEGGELFF

j_call: TRBJ2-2
clone_size: NA
d_call: TRBD2
v_call: TRBV7-2
cdr3_nt: TGTGCCAGCAGCCGCTCGGCGGGACTAGCTGGCGGGGAGCTGTTTTTT
cdr3_aa: CASSRSAGLAGGELFF

j_call: TRBJ1-5
clone_size: NA
d_call: NA
v_call: TRBV4-1
cdr3_nt: TGCGCCAGCAGCCAAGAAGGAGGTAGCAATCAGCCCCAGCATTTT
cdr3_aa: CASSQEGGSNQPQHF

j_call: TRBJ1-3
clone_size: NA
d_call: NA
v_call: TRBV6-5
cdr3_nt: TGTGCCAGCAGTCGGGGGGGGAACCCTGGAAACACCATATATTTT
cdr3_aa: CASSRGGNPGNTIYF

j_call: TRBJ2-5
clone_size: NA
d_call: NA
v_call: TRBV27
cdr3_nt: TGTGCCAGCAGTGGTACCACTAGCCCCGGCTCATACTTC
cdr3_aa: CASSGTTSPGSYF

j_call: TRBJ1-2
clone_size: NA
d_call: NA
v_call: TRBV6-5
cdr3_nt: TGTGCCAGCAGTTACGACGGCTCCTATGGCTACACCTTC
cdr3_aa: CASSYDGSYGYTF

j_call: TRBJ1-5
clone_size: NA
d_call: TRBD1
v_call: TRBV28
cdr3_nt: TGTGCCAGCACCTTGGGACAGGGGGCACAGCCCCAGCATTTT
cdr3_aa: CASTLGQGAQPQHF

j_call: TRBJ1-2
clone_size: NA
d_call: NA
v_call: TRBV6-5
cdr3_nt: TGTGCCAGCAGTTCCTCCGGGGGAGGTGGCTACACCTTC
cdr3_aa: CASSSSGGGGYTF

j_call: TRBJ1-2
clone_size: few
d_call: NA
v_call: TRBV11-2
cdr3_nt: TGTGCCAGCAGCCTCCGGGCCTCGCACTATGGCTACACCTTC
cdr3_aa: CASSLRASHYGYTF

j_call: TRBJ1-6
clone_size: once
d_call: NA
v_call: TRBV9
cdr3_nt: TGTGCCAGCAGCGTAGCATTAGGGACGGATTCACCCCTCCACTTT
cdr3_aa: CASSVALGTDSPLHF

j_call: TRBJ1-1
clone_size: once
d_call: NA
v_call: TRBV7-2
cdr3_nt: TGTGCCAGCAGCTTCGGAGGGGCCACTGAAGCTTTCTTT
cdr3_aa: CASSFGGATEAFF

j_call: TRBJ1-5
clone_size: NA
d_call: NA
v_call: TRBV7-9
cdr3_nt: TGTGCCAGCAGCTTATCGATGGGTATAGGGAGCAATCAGCCCCAGCATTTT
cdr3_aa: CASSLSMGIGSNQPQHF

j_call: TRBJ2-5
clone_size: NA
d_call: NA
v_call: TRBV7-9
cdr3_nt: TGTGCCAGCAGCAATGTTCGTGGGGGGAAGACCCAGTACTTC
cdr3_aa: CASSNVRGGKTQYF

j_call: TRBJ2-1
clone_size: NA
d_call: TRBD2
v_call: TRBV4-1
cdr3_nt: TGCGCCAGCAGCCCGACCGCGGGGGGGGGTTACAATGAGCAGTTCTTC
cdr3_aa: CASSPTAGGGYNEQFF

j_call: TRBJ2-2
clone_size: once
d_call: TRBD1
v_call: TRBV28
cdr3_nt: TGTGCCAGCAGTTTGGGGACAGGGAACACCGGGGAGCTGTTTTTT
cdr3_aa: CASSLGTGNTGELFF

j_call: TRBJ1-4
clone_size: NA
d_call: TRBD1
v_call: TRBV4-1
cdr3_nt: TGCGCCAGCAGCCAAGAGGGACAGGAGTACGAAAAACTGTTTTTT
cdr3_aa: CASSQEGQEYEKLFF

j_call: TRBJ2-3
clone_size: once
d_call: TRBD2
v_call: TRBV2
cdr3_nt: TGTGCCAGCAGTGAGGGGGGGACCGGGGATACGCAGTATTTT
cdr3_aa: CASSEGGTGDTQYF

j_call: TRBJ2-7
clone_size: once
d_call: NA
v_call: TRBV7-8
cdr3_nt: TGTGCCAGCAGCTTTCAGTTTGGCGAGCAGTACTTC
cdr3_aa: CASSFQFGEQYF

j_call: TRBJ1-1
clone_size: once
d_call: TRBD1
v_call: TRBV5-4
cdr3_nt: TGTGCCAGCAGCTGGGACAGGTTGGGGAACACTGAAGCTTTCTTT
cdr3_aa: CASSWDRLGNTEAFF

j_call: TRBJ1-5
clone_size: once
d_call: NA
v_call: TRBV10-3
cdr3_nt: TGTGCCATCAGTGAGTCAGGGACAATAGATCAGCCCCAGCATTTT
cdr3_aa: CAISESGTIDQPQHF

j_call: TRBJ2-7
clone_size: NA
d_call: NA
v_call: TRBV27
cdr3_nt: TGTGCCAGCAGTCCCCTCCGGGCTCCCTACGAGCAGTACTTC
cdr3_aa: CASSPLRAPYEQYF

j_call: TRBJ2-7
clone_size: NA
d_call: TRBD2
v_call: TRBV5-1
cdr3_nt: TGCGCCAGCAGCTTGGCCACTAGCGGCTACGAGCAGTACTTC
cdr3_aa: CASSLATSGYEQYF

j_call: TRBJ2-3
clone_size: NA
d_call: TRBD2
v_call: TRBV28
cdr3_nt: TGTGCCAGCAGTTCCCCGGGAGGCAGCACAGATACGCAGTATTTT
cdr3_aa: CASSSPGGSTDTQYF

j_call: TRBJ1-2
clone_size: NA
d_call: NA
v_call: TRBV7-9
cdr3_nt: TGTGCCAGCAGCTTATGGGGAGGGGAGGACTATGGCTACACCTTC
cdr3_aa: CASSLWGGEDYGYTF

j_call: TRBJ2-3
clone_size: NA
d_call: NA
v_call: TRBV7-3
cdr3_nt: TGTGCCAGCAGCCTGGGAGGATTTAAAGATACGCAGTATTTT
cdr3_aa: CASSLGGFKDTQYF

j_call: TRBJ1-2
clone_size: NA
d_call: NA
v_call: TRBV28
cdr3_nt: TGTGCCAGCAGTGCCGGGTTGTATGGCTACACCTTC
cdr3_aa: CASSAGLYGYTF

j_call: TRBJ2-7
clone_size: NA
d_call: NA
v_call: TRBV28
cdr3_nt: TGTGCCAGCAAGTTTCAAGGGGCAGAGCAGTACTTC
cdr3_aa: CASKFQGAEQYF

j_call: TRBJ2-5
clone_size: NA
d_call: TRBD1
v_call: TRBV5-1
cdr3_nt: TGCGCCAGCAGCTCGTGGACAGGGGCAGAGACCCAGTACTTC
cdr3_aa: CASSSWTGAETQYF

j_call: TRBJ1-3
clone_size: NA
d_call: NA
v_call: TRBV9
cdr3_nt: TGTGCCAGTTCCACCGGGCAAGCTGGAAACACCATATATTTT
cdr3_aa: CASSTGQAGNTIYF

j_call: TRBJ2-4
clone_size: NA
d_call: NA
v_call: TRBV4-1
cdr3_nt: TGCGCCAGCAGCCAAGAGGGAGTGGGGACCAAAAACATTCAGTACTTC
cdr3_aa: CASSQEGVGTKNIQYF

j_call: TRBJ2-7
clone_size: NA
d_call: NA
v_call: TRBV28
cdr3_nt: TGTGCCAGCAGTATTGGGACGCCATCCTACGAGCAGTACTTC
cdr3_aa: CASSIGTPSYEQYF

j_call: TRBJ2-1
clone_size: NA
d_call: TRBD2
v_call: TRBV11-3
cdr3_nt: TGTGCCAGCAGCTTAGATGGCGGGTCGGGGGGATCCTACAATGAGCAGTTCTTC
cdr3_aa: CASSLDGGSGGSYNEQFF

j_call: TRBJ2-7
clone_size: NA
d_call: NA
v_call: TRBV29-1
cdr3_nt: TGCAGCGTTGGCAGTCGCTGGAGCTCCTACGAGCAGTACTTC
cdr3_aa: CSVGSRWSSYEQYF

j_call: TRBJ2-2
clone_size: NA
d_call: NA
v_call: TRBV11-3
cdr3_nt: TGTGCCAGCAGCCCTATGGGACTCGACACCGGGGAGCTGTTTTTT
cdr3_aa: CASSPMGLDTGELFF

j_call: TRBJ2-4
clone_size: NA
d_call: TRBD2
v_call: TRBV9
cdr3_nt: TGTGCCAGCAGCGTAGCGGCGGGGGGGCGGAACGACATTCAGTACTTC
cdr3_aa: CASSVAAGGRNDIQYF

j_call: TRBJ1-2
clone_size: NA
d_call: TRBD1
v_call: TRBV7-9
cdr3_nt: TGTGCCAGCAGCTTAGGCGGGACAGCTCTCTCGAGGGGCTACACCTTC
cdr3_aa: CASSLGGTALSRGYTF

j_call: TRBJ1-1
clone_size: NA
d_call: NA
v_call: TRBV2
cdr3_nt: TGTGCCAGCAGTGAGGGCGGGGGAAACACTGAAGCTTTCTTT
cdr3_aa: CASSEGGGNTEAFF

j_call: TRBJ2-5
clone_size: NA
d_call: NA
v_call: TRBV11-2
cdr3_nt: TGTGCCAGCGGGCCCGGGAGTCAAGAGACCCAGTACTTC
cdr3_aa: CASGPGSQETQYF

j_call: TRBJ1-4
clone_size: NA
d_call: TRBD1
v_call: TRBV10-3
cdr3_nt: TGTGCCATCAGTGACCCTCGGACAGGGGGCGAGGGAAAACTGTTTTTT
cdr3_aa: CAISDPRTGGEGKLFF